This T cell receptor (beta chain) was identified during a study of blood T cell repertoires in COVID-19. Study information: The United States, Italy and Spain provided the acute and convalescent COVID-19 samples. T cells, B-cell-depleted T cells, or PBMCs provided the cDNA or gDNA that served as material.

Profiled with immunoSEQ multiplex PCR; TCRdb holds only in-frame clones, not every one. Of about 54,000 clones listed, about 87% were seen once; the top ten hold approximately 3.5%. The CDR3 contains 12 residues. Germline values: CDR1 MDHEN, CDR2 SYDVKM. The sample taken for sequencing was peripheral blood. The sequence derives from a human donor in a cohort sampled during active COVID-19. The gene calls are TRBV28 and TRBJ2-3, with D tentatively TRBD2 (5 bases). In nucleotides, the CDR3 is TGTGCTCACAAAAGGAGCGGCTACCCGCAGTATTTT. Amino acids: CAHKRSGYPQYF.